This record concerns one T cell receptor (beta chain) sequence. These data are taken from a study of blood T cell repertoires in COVID-19. The V end lost 1 base, the J end lost 2 bases, and 15 bases lay between the germline ends. CDR3 length: 17 residues. Germline V lookup: CDR1 SGHVS, CDR2 FQNEAQ. Data came from immunoSEQ multiplex PCR; TCRdb stores just in-frame clones and leaves some out. The sample lists roughly 120,000 clones; roughly 72% were seen once. Sequenced input: peripheral blood. This receptor was taken from a man aged 80 or over with COVID-19, enrolled during active disease. The V gene is TRBV7-8, the J gene TRBJ1-5, with a weak D call TRBD1 (6 bases). CDR3 nucleotides: TGTGCCAGCAGCTTAGAGGCCCAGGGGATAGGCAATCAGCCCCAGCATTTT. This encodes CASSLEAQGIGNQPQHF.